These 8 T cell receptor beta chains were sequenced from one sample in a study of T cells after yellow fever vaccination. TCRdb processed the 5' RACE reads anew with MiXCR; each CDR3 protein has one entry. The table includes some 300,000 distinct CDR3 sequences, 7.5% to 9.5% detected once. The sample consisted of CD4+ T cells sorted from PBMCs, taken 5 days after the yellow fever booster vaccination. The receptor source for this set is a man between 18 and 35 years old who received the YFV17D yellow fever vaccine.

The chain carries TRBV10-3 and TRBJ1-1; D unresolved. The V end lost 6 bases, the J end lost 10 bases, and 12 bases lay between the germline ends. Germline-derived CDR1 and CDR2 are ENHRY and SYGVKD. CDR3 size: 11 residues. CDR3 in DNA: TGTGCCATCAGGGCAGGCGGGTTAGCTTTCTTT. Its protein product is CAIRAGGLAFF.

As DNA, the CDR3 is TGTGCCAGCAGCGGAGGGAATGAGCAGTTCTTC. Its translation: CASSGGNEQFF. The rearrangement links TRBV25-1 to TRBJ2-1, with D possibly TRBD2 on 6 matching bases. Trimming cost V 6 bases and J 7 bases, with 7 bases left between them. Germline V lookup: CDR1 MGHDK, CDR2 SYGVNS. The CDR3 totals 11 residues.

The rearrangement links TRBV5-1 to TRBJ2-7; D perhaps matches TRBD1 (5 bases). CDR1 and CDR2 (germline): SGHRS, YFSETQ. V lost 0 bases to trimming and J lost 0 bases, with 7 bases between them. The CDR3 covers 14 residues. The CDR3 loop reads CASSLEGFSYEQYF. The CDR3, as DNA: TGCGCCAGCAGCTTGGAGGGGTTCTCCTACGAGCAGTACTTC.

The CDR3 loop is CASAGRNYGYTF. CDR3 nucleotide sequence: TGTGCCAGCGCCGGACGGAACTATGGCTACACCTTC. This sequence joins TRBV27 and TRBJ1-2; no clear D. The length of the CDR3 is 12 residues. CDR1 is MNHEY, CDR2 SMNVEV, per germline (reference sequence). V lost 8 bases to trimming and J lost 2 bases, with 9 bases between them.

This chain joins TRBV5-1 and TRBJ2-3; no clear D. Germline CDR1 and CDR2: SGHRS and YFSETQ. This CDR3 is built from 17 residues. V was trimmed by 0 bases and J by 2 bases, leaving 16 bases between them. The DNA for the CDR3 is TGCGCCAGCAGCTTGGGGGCAGGCGCCTACTCCACAGATACGCAGTATTTT. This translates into CASSLGAGAYSTDTQYF.

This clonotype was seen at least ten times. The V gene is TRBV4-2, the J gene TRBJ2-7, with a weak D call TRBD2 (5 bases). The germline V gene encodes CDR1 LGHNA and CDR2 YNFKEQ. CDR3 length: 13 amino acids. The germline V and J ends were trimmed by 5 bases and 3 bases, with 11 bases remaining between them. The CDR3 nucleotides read TGTGCCAGCAGCGCTGACGGAGGCTACGAGCAGTACTTC. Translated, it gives CASSADGGYEQYF.

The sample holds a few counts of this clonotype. The CDR3 DNA sequence: TGTGCCACCAGCAGAGATAGCGGAGGCTGGGAGACCCAGTACTTC. As protein: CATSRDSGGWETQYF. This chain links TRBV15 with TRBJ2-5; perhaps TRBD2 as D (6 bases). Germline V gives CDR1 LNHNV, CDR2 YYDKDF (reference sequence). This CDR3 is 15 amino acids long. Deletions cut 0 bases from V and 5 bases from J, with 13 bases between. Drawing the rest from reference TRBV15 and TRBJ2-5, the complete variable domain is DAMVIQNPRYQVTQFGKPVTLSCSQTLNHNVMYWYQQKSSQAPKLLFHYYDKDFNNEADTPDNFQSRRPNTSFCFLDIRSPGLGDTAMYLCATSRDSGGWETQYFGPGTRLLVL.

This CDR3 reads CASRLRPRGASGSIADTQYF. The CDR3 nucleotides read TGTGCCAGCAGACTTAGGCCCAGGGGGGCTAGCGGGTCCATCGCAGATACGCAGTATTTT. The chain employs TRBV7-3 and TRBJ2-3; D possibly corresponds to TRBD2 (8 bases). V was trimmed by 6 bases and J by 4 bases, leaving 32 bases between them. The CDR3 contains 20 residues. Germline assignment: CDR1 SGHTA and CDR2 FQGTGA.